Below are 13 T cell receptor beta chains sequenced from a single sample in a study of blood T cell repertoires in COVID-19. Clones were read by immunoSEQ multiplex PCR, and TCRdb kept only the in-frame ones, dropping some. The sample consists of approximately 150,000 clones, 87% of them appearing once. The sample was peripheral blood. Every receptor here comes from a man aged 45-65 years who had recovered from COVID-19.

The J gene is TRBJ2-7, the V gene TRBV9; TRBD2 might be the D (7 bases). Germline V lookup: CDR1 SGDLS, CDR2 YYNGEE. The V and J ends lost 3 bases and 4 bases respectively, with 17 bases between them. This CDR3 contains 15 residues. CDR3 DNA sequence: TGTGCCAGCAGCGGTCAGCCGGGGGGCCGTTACGAGCAGTACTTC. Amino acid sequence: CASSGQPGGRYEQYF.

A few counts support this clone. This chain links TRBV5-1 with TRBJ1-1; D unclear. Germline loops: CDR1 SGHRS, CDR2 YFSETQ. The CDR3 is 13 amino acids. The V gene lost 0 bases and the J gene lost 1 base, with 4 bases spanning the gap. CDR3 in amino acids: CASSLGENTEAFF. The DNA of the CDR3 is TGCGCCAGCAGCTTGGGAGAGAACACTGAAGCTTTCTTT.

In its sample, this clone was seen once. V and J are TRBV27 and TRBJ2-3, with TRBD1 as a possible D gene (6 bases). V dropped 6 bases and J dropped 2 bases, with 15 bases sitting between them. Germline V CDR1 and CDR2: MNHEY, SMNVEV (reference sequence). The CDR3 is 15 residues long. The CDR3 here is CASRDTGWVTDTQYF. CDR3 DNA: TGTGCCAGCAGGGATACAGGGTGGGTCACAGATACGCAGTATTTT.

This clone was observed a few times. V usage is TRBV10-1 and J usage is TRBJ1-3; D perhaps matches TRBD1 (6 bases). Germline CDR1 is WNHNN and CDR2 is SYGVQD (reference sequence). The CDR3 is 20 residues long. The ends were cut back, 6 bases at V and 0 bases at J, with 27 bases in the middle. The CDR3 DNA reads as TGCGCCAGCAGATACGATCCAAGGGGGGGGCGGCTGGTCTCTGGAAACACCATATATTTT. Translated: CASRYDPRGGRLVSGNTIYF.

This clone came up once. The chain couples TRBV19 to TRBJ2-7, with D tentatively TRBD1 (6 bases). This CDR3 contains 16 residues. Germline CDR1 and CDR2: LNHDA and SQIVND (reference sequence). V was pared by 3 bases and J by 0 bases, with 15 bases between. CDR3 coding DNA: TGTGCCAGTAGTATCGCCAGGGGTAGGGGCTCCTACGAGCAGTACTTC. As protein: CASSIARGRGSYEQYF.

The V call is TRBV5-8, the J call TRBJ2-3, with D possibly matching TRBD1 (6 bases). The CDR3 is made up of 15 amino acids. V was shortened by 2 bases and J by 2 bases, with 12 bases between the two germline ends. CDR1 and CDR2 from the germline V gene are SGHTS and YDEGEE. The CDR3 nucleotides read TGTGCCAGCAGCTTCTCAGGACAGAACACAGATACGCAGTATTTT. It translates to CASSFSGQNTDTQYF. Complete variable domain (other parts from reference TRBV5-8 and TRBJ2-3): EAGVTQSPTHLIKTRGQQATLRCSPISGHTSVYWYQQALGLGLQFLLWYDEGEERNRGNFPPRFSGRQFPNYSSELNVNALELEDSALYLCASSFSGQNTDTQYFGPGTRLTVL.

The chain combines TRBV9 with TRBJ2-2; D might be TRBD2 (7 bases). The CDR3 sequence is 15 residues long. CDR1 is SGDLS and CDR2 is YYNGEE in the germline V gene. The V gene lost 4 bases and the J gene lost 0 bases, with 10 bases spanning the gap. This CDR3 is CASSTGGTNTGELFF. The CDR3 nucleotides read TGTGCCAGCAGCACGGGGGGCACGAACACCGGGGAGCTGTTTTTT.

This clone is a singleton in its sample. The chain has TRBV24-1 and TRBJ2-5; TRBD1 matches at 10 bases. V lost 4 bases to trimming and J lost 2 bases; unmatched junction nucleotides: 6. This CDR3 is built from 16 residues. CDR1 is KGHDR and CDR2 is SFDVKD in the germline V gene. CDR3 in amino acids: CATSDWDRGKQETQYF. The CDR3 DNA follows: TGTGCCACCAGTGACTGGGACAGGGGTAAGCAAGAGACCCAGTACTTC.

V is TRBV14 and J is TRBJ1-1; no definite D call. The CDR3 spans 14 residues. Per germline, CDR1 SGHDN and CDR2 FVKESK. The V end was cut by 4 bases, the J end by 2 bases, with 11 bases between. Here the CDR3 DNA reads TGTGCCAGCAGCCGAAGACAAGATAACACTGAAGCTTTCTTT. Translation: CASSRRQDNTEAFF.

The CDR3 is CASSQQQGTAGNTIYF. The CDR3 DNA is TGCGCCAGCAGCCAGCAACAGGGTACAGCTGGAAACACCATATATTTT. V usage is TRBV4-1 and J usage is TRBJ1-3; TRBD1 is a possible D gene (6 bases). Germline CDR1 is MGHRA and CDR2 is YSYEKL. Trimming removed 3 bases from V and 2 bases from J, with 14 bases in between. The CDR3 totals 16 residues.

The chain links TRBV2 to TRBJ2-1; 9 nucleotides match TRBD1. The CDR3 sequence is 15 residues long. With 6 bases clipped from V and 8 bases from J, the junction kept 11 bases outside the gene matches. Germline V gene data show CDR1 as SNHLY and CDR2 as FYNNEI. CDR3 amino acids: CASRKRTGEGDEQFF. The DNA for the CDR3 is TGTGCCAGCAGGAAGAGGACAGGGGAAGGAGATGAGCAGTTCTTC. Together with reference TRBV2 and TRBJ2-1, the CDR3 gives the full variable domain: EPEVTQTPSHQVTQMGQEVILRCVPISNHLYFYWYRQILGQKVEFLVSFYNNEISEKSEIFDDQFSVERPDGSNFTLKIRSTKLEDSAMYFCASRKRTGEGDEQFFGPGTRLTVL.

The chain has TRBV21-1 and TRBJ1-2; the table's D call, TRBD1, has no DNA check behind it. TRBV21-1 is shown as a pseudogene. This CDR3 has 16 residues. The CDR3: CASSFRHRGLWDGYTF. The CDR3 DNA follows: TGTGCCAGCAGCTTTCGACACAGGGGGCTTTGGGATGGCTACACCTTC.

The chain carries TRBV5-6 and TRBJ2-1; 7 bases are shared with TRBD2. The ends lost 0 bases at V and 8 bases at J; junction bases unmatched: 5. Germline loops: CDR1 SGHDT, CDR2 YYEEEE. This CDR3 is 14 amino acids long. This chain's CDR3 is CASSLGLADYEQFF. The DNA for the CDR3 is TGTGCCAGCAGCTTGGGACTAGCAGACTATGAGCAGTTCTTC.